The 20 T cell receptor beta chains presented below share a single source sample, sequenced in a study of human T cells and chemical hapten exposure. Via MiXCR, TCRdb re-called the RACE reads, giving one row per CDR3 protein. The table includes about 290,000 distinct CDR3 sequences, roughly 7.7% detected once. The time point: pre-sensitization, week 0. Noted treatment: therapeutic diphenylcyclopropenone sensitization with weekly scalp DPC. Sequences were derived from whole blood, sampled in connection with sensitization to the hapten diphenylcyclopropenone (DPC). The receptors derive from a man between 18 and 29 years old with alopecia areata. Some clones in this sample may be carry-over from other donors' samples.

The table lists this clonotype with many counts. The chain has TRBV4-1 and TRBJ2-2; unclear D gene. This CDR3 contains 14 residues. Germline loops: CDR1 MGHRA, CDR2 YSYEKL. With 0 bases removed from V and 5 bases from J, the gap between germline ends came to 7 bases. CDR3 amino acids: CASSQDFETGELFF. CDR3 coding DNA: TGCGCCAGCAGCCAAGATTTTGAGACCGGGGAGCTGTTTTTT.

The chain combines TRBV27 with TRBJ2-2; no definite D call. The V gene's germline CDR1 is MNHEY and CDR2 SMNVEV (reference sequence). This CDR3 region has 13 residues. Between the trimmed V and J ends, which lost 5 bases and 6 bases, there was a span of 10 bases. Here the CDR3 reads CASSPQVAGELFF. The CDR3 DNA reads TGTGCCAGCAGTCCCCAGGTGGCCGGGGAGCTGTTTTTT.

V is TRBV7-2 and J is TRBJ1-1; D remains ambiguous. Germline V CDR1 and CDR2: SGHTA, FQGNSA. V was pared by 1 base and J by 7 bases, with 10 bases between. The CDR3 extends over 13 amino acids. The CDR3 bases are TGTGCCAGCAGCTTAGTGGGAGAGGGTGAAGCTTTCTTT. This sequence encodes CASSLVGEGEAFF. The complete variable domain, with remaining parts taken from reference TRBV7-2 and TRBJ1-1, reads GAGVSQSPSNKVTEKGKDVELRCDPISGHTALYWYRQSLGQGLEFLIYFQGNSAPDKSGLPSDRFSAERTGGSVSTLTIQRTQQEDSAVYLCASSLVGEGEAFFGQGTRLTVV.

This clonotype was seen many times. The chain recombines TRBV28 with TRBJ2-1; TRBD2 is a possible D gene (6 bases). V was shortened by 5 bases and J by 4 bases, with 12 bases between the two germline ends. This CDR3 has 14 amino acids. Germline CDR1 MDHEN, CDR2 SYDVKM. The CDR3 region has the DNA TGTGCCAGCAGTGGGCGGGGAGATTACAATGAGCAGTTCTTC. This codes for CASSGRGDYNEQFF.

The chain combines TRBV7-9 with TRBJ2-3; D remains ambiguous. Per germline, CDR1 SEHNR and CDR2 FQNEAQ (reference sequence). This CDR3 has 12 amino acids. V was shortened by 7 bases and J by 5 bases, with 10 bases between the two germline ends. CDR3 loop: CASTNWRDTQYF. The CDR3 region has the DNA TGTGCCAGCACCAACTGGAGAGATACGCAGTATTTT. Complete variable domain (other parts from reference TRBV7-9 and TRBJ2-3): DTGVSQNPRHKITKRGQNVTFRCDPISEHNRLYWYRQTLGQGPEFLTYFQNEAQLEKSRLLSDRFSAERPKGSFSTLEIQRTEQGDSAMYLCASTNWRDTQYFGPGTRLTVL.

This clonotype was observed many times. This chain joins TRBV21-1 and TRBJ2-1; the DNA was not compared with TRBD1, the D call given in the table. TRBV21-1 represents a pseudogene. The CDR3 is 16 amino acids. Here the CDR3 reads CASSLVGQGRYNEQFF. CDR3 DNA: TGTGCCAGCAGCCTTGTAGGACAGGGAAGGTACAATGAGCAGTTCTTC.

The chain recombines TRBV6-2 or TRBV6-3 with TRBJ2-1; D call uncertain. The CDR3 is made up of 13 amino acids. V gave up 7 bases and J gave up 3 bases, with 10 bases separating them. Germline CDR1 is MNHEY and CDR2 is SVGEGT. The CDR3 bases are TGTGCCAGCACCAGCAATCTCTACAATGAGCAGTTCTTC. Amino acid sequence: CASTSNLYNEQFF.

The genes are TRBV12-3 or TRBV12-4 and TRBJ1-4; D perhaps matches TRBD1 (6 bases). The CDR3 totals 14 residues. V shed 6 bases and J shed 6 bases, with 14 bases lying between them. CDR3 sequence (DNA): TGTGCCAGCAGCCCCCGGGACACCCATGAAAAACTGTTTTTT. As protein: CASSPRDTHEKLFF.

This clonotype has a count of ten or more. V and J are TRBV5-1 and TRBJ2-1; D unclear. V was cut by 4 bases and J by 10 bases, with 15 bases left in between. The CDR3 runs 13 residues. CDR1 is SGHRS, CDR2 YFSETQ, per germline. The DNA of the CDR3 is TGCGCCAGCAGCCCGGCCCTCTCTGGCGAGCAGTTCTTC. Amino acids: CASSPALSGEQFF.

The J gene is TRBJ2-3, the V gene TRBV6-2 or TRBV6-3, with D possibly matching TRBD2 (6 bases). From germline, CDR1 is MNHEY and CDR2 SVGEGT. There are 12 residues in the CDR3. Trimming removed 4 bases from V and 4 bases from J, with 6 bases in between. This CDR3 is CASSSSADTQYF. The CDR3 DNA reads as TGTGCCAGCAGTTCTAGCGCAGATACGCAGTATTTT.

The chain links TRBV12-3 or TRBV12-4 to TRBJ2-5; D unclear. V lost 5 bases and J 9 bases, leaving 13 bases between the germline ends. This CDR3 has 12 amino acids. The CDR3, as DNA: TGTGCCAGCAGTCGGGCTAGTGAGGCCCAGTACTTC. This gives the protein CASSRASEAQYF.

This clonotype was recorded at least ten times. The V gene is TRBV7-9, the J gene TRBJ1-1; D is ambiguous. Germline CDR1 SEHNR, CDR2 FQNEAQ (reference sequence). V lost 2 bases, J lost 0 bases, and 4 bases lay in between. This CDR3 comprises 13 residues. The CDR3 region has the DNA TGTGCCAGCAGCTTACAGGTGAACACTGAAGCTTTCTTT. Encoded protein: CASSLQVNTEAFF.

This clonotype was detected a few times. This chain links TRBV3-1 with TRBJ1-1, with D unresolved. The germline V gene encodes CDR1 LGHDT and CDR2 YNNKEL (reference sequence). This CDR3 contains 14 residues. Trimming removed 1 base from V and 4 bases from J, with 10 bases in between. Here the CDR3 DNA reads TGTGCCAGCAGCCAAGCTAGCCGGGGCACTGAAGCTTTCTTT. Translated, it gives CASSQASRGTEAFF. Based on the CDR3 plus reference TRBV3-1 and TRBJ1-1, the full variable domain is DTAVSQTPKYLVTQMGNDKSIKCEQNLGHDTMYWYKQDSKKFLKIMFSYNNKELIINETVPNRFSPKSPDKAHLNLHINSLELGDSAVYFCASSQASRGTEAFFGQGTRLTVV.

The rearrangement uses TRBV5-1 and TRBJ2-7; 7 bases fit TRBD2. CDR1 SGHRS and CDR2 YFSETQ come from the germline V gene. This CDR3 has 16 amino acids. V lost 0 bases and J lost 0; bases outside the gene matches: 6. CDR3 DNA sequence: TGCGCCAGCAGCTTGGTAAGCGGGGCCAACTCCTACGAGCAGTACTTC. It is translated as CASSLVSGANSYEQYF.

The V call is TRBV10-3, the J call TRBJ1-2; maybe TRBD1 (5 bases). The V gene lost 0 bases and the J gene lost 4 bases, with 12 bases spanning the gap. This CDR3 is built from 15 residues. The germline V gene has CDR1 ENHRY and CDR2 SYGVKD. CDR3 amino acids: CAISESDERGYGYTF. Here the CDR3 DNA reads TGTGCCATCAGTGAGTCGGATGAGAGGGGCTATGGCTACACCTTC.

The rearrangement joins TRBV5-5 to TRBJ2-1; D is unresolved. V lost 1 base to trimming and J lost 8 bases, with 10 bases between them. CDR1 SGHKS and CDR2 YYEKEE come from the germline V gene (reference sequence). This CDR3 has 13 amino acids. CDR3 DNA sequence: TGTGCCAGCAGCTTGCCCTCTAAGGATGAGCAGTTCTTC. Translated, it gives CASSLPSKDEQFF.

This clonotype turned up a few times. The chain carries TRBV7-9 and TRBJ1-2, with D possibly matching TRBD1 (6 bases). Trimming removed 2 bases from V and 7 bases from J, with 20 bases in between. CDR1 and CDR2 from the germline V gene are SEHNR and FQNEAQ (reference sequence). CDR3 length: 16 amino acids. CDR3 in amino acids: CASSLSQGRGFFGYTF. In DNA form, the CDR3 reads TGTGCCAGCAGCTTATCTCAGGGGCGCGGTTTCTTTGGCTACACCTTC.

V gene TRBV5-1 combines with J gene TRBJ2-3, with TRBD2 matching over 8 bases. V shed 1 base and J 3 bases; nucleotides not matched to a gene: 4. The CDR3 sequence is 15 residues long. CDR1 is SGHRS, CDR2 YFSETQ, per germline. The DNA for the CDR3 is TGCGCCAGCAGCTTGCCCCGGGGGGGGACAGATACGCAGTATTTT. This gives the protein CASSLPRGGTDTQYF.

This rearrangement joins TRBV7-2 to TRBJ1-2; 7 positions agree with TRBD1. This CDR3 region has 13 residues. V lost 3 bases and J lost 6; bases outside the gene matches: 4. The germline V gene has CDR1 SGHTA and CDR2 FQGNSA. The CDR3 sequence: CASSFDRADGYTF. The DNA of the CDR3 is TGTGCCAGCAGCTTCGACAGGGCCGATGGCTACACCTTC.

This clonotype appeared a few times. The V and J genes are TRBV28 and TRBJ1-2; 7 nucleotides match TRBD1. CDR3 length: 13 residues. Germline V gives CDR1 MDHEN, CDR2 SYDVKM. Trimming removed 5 bases from V and 3 bases from J; junction bases left unmatched: 3. The CDR3 here is CASSAGTDYGYTF. The CDR3 DNA follows: TGTGCCAGCAGTGCCGGGACAGACTATGGCTACACCTTC.